The rows below give T cell receptor beta chains drawn from one sample of a study of blood T cells in healthy people across ages. TCRdb re-analysed the 5' RACE reads in MiXCR, keeping a single row per CDR3 protein. The table lists around 1.5 million distinct CDR3 sequences, approximately 59% of them singletons, with about 6.7% in the top ten. The sequencing sample was made of blood. The receptor source for this set is a man younger than 30 in good health. Both conserved end residues are part of each CDR3. A D gene is named only where the DNA matches it firmly. Clone size appears in some rows only: once, few, many, or a class for an expanded clone.

TRBV4-3	TRBJ2-2	.	TRBD1	CASSQVFWVDRGYTGELFF	TGCGCCAGCAGCCAAGTATTTTGGGTGGACAGGGGGTACACCGGGGAGCTGTTTTTT
TRBV12-3/TRBV12-4	TRBJ2-7	few	TRBD2	CASRRAGTSGRASEQYF	TGTGCCAGCAGAAGAGCCGGGACTAGCGGGAGGGCCTCTGAGCAGTACTTC
TRBV19	TRBJ1-2	.	.	CASSISGTVGYTF	TGTGCCAGTAGTATATCCGGGACGGTTGGCTACACCTTC
TRBV27	TRBJ1-1	few	.	CASSSPGGGGYTEAFF	TGTGCCAGCAGTTCCCCGGGGGGCGGAGGGTACACTGAAGCTTTCTTT
TRBV28	TRBJ1-4	.	.	CASSLRALDEKLFF	TGTGCCAGCAGTCTCCGGGCCTTGGACGAAAAACTGTTTTTT
TRBV5-1	TRBJ2-1	few	TRBD2	CASSWTSGGANNEQFF	TGCGCCAGCAGCTGGACTAGCGGGGGGGCGAACAATGAGCAGTTCTTC
TRBV7-8	TRBJ1-1	.	.	CASSLVFEFIVDTEAFF	TGTGCCAGCAGCTTAGTATTTGAGTTTATTGTGGACACTGAAGCTTTCTTT
TRBV12-3/TRBV12-4	TRBJ2-7	.	.	CASSLLPAYEQYF	TGTGCCAGCAGTTTACTACCAGCCTACGAGCAGTACTTC
TRBV29-1	TRBJ2-5	.	.	CSHKVQETQYF	TGCAGCCATAAAGTACAAGAGACCCAGTACTTC
TRBV29-1	TRBJ1-1	few	.	CSVEPEHTEAFF	TGCAGCGTTGAACCCGAACACACTGAAGCTTTCTTT
TRBV25-1	TRBJ2-3	once	.	CASASRVRDTQYF	TGTGCCAGCGCTTCCAGGGTGCGGGATACGCAGTATTTT
TRBV9	TRBJ2-1	few	TRBD2	CASSAGLDPRNEQFF	TGTGCCAGCAGCGCAGGACTAGATCCTAGGAATGAGCAGTTCTTC
TRBV6-1	TRBJ2-1	.	TRBD2	CASMSSGSSYNEQFF	TGTGCCAGCATGTCGAGCGGGAGTTCATACAATGAGCAGTTCTTC
TRBV10-3	TRBJ2-6	.	TRBD1	CAVVGGTGDSGANVLTF	TGTGCCGTGGTAGGCGGGACAGGCGACTCTGGGGCCAACGTCCTGACTTTC
TRBV29-1	TRBJ2-1	few	.	CSVEFRKSSYNEQFF	TGCAGCGTTGAATTTCGGAAGAGCTCCTACAATGAGCAGTTCTTC
TRBV18	TRBJ2-7	few	.	CASSRDASYEQYF	TGTGCCAGCTCACGGGACGCGTCCTACGAGCAGTACTTC
TRBV5-4	TRBJ1-2	.	.	CASSLLAGYGYTF	TGTGCCAGCAGCTTGTTAGCCGGGTATGGCTACACCTTC
TRBV4-2	TRBJ1-6	.	.	CASSQTPGTRAYNSPLHF	TGTGCCAGCAGCCAAACTCCCGGGACAAGAGCCTATAATTCACCCCTCCACTTT
TRBV7-2	TRBJ2-3	.	.	CAGSLGRGGITQYF	TGTGCCGGCAGCTTAGGTCGGGGTGGGATTACGCAGTATTTT
TRBV20-1	TRBJ2-7	.	.	CSVDKGDYEQYF	TGCAGTGTAGACAAAGGGGACTACGAGCAGTACTTC
TRBV6-5	TRBJ2-7	.	.	CASSPHGLARYEQYF	TGTGCCAGCAGCCCCCACGGGCTAGCTCGGTACGAGCAGTACTTC
TRBV7-9	TRBJ2-7	.	TRBD1	CASSPPFGDRASRQYF	TGTGCCAGCAGCCCCCCCTTCGGGGACAGGGCGTCACGGCAGTACTTC
TRBV20-1	TRBJ1-2	.	.	CSASLGQTLSGYTF	TGCAGTGCTAGCCTCGGACAGACGCTCTCTGGCTACACCTTC